Sequencing of this T cell receptor (beta chain) was carried out in a study of OX40 agonist ivuxolimab in advanced cancers. In the study overall: Intravenous ivuxolimab was administered to patients every 2 weeks at 0.01 to 10 mg/kg.

General study points: Dosing at 0.1 to 3.0 mg/kg was accompanied by clonal expansion of CD4+ and CD8+ blood T cells by week 6.

The CDR3 is made up of 16 amino acids. CDR1 and CDR2 from the germline V gene are SGHDN and FVKESK. With 0 bases clipped from V and 3 bases from J, the junction kept 5 bases outside the gene matches. Some clones are missing from TCRdb's copy, which holds only in-frame ones; the method was immunoSEQ multiplex PCR. The repertoire holds about 46,000 clones, with more than 85% as singletons. This clone came up once. Antigen: not known. The clonotype originates from an adult with an advanced solid tumor such as melanoma, head and neck, liver or kidney cancer. Sequences were derived from CD4+ or CD8+ T cells sorted from blood, sampled in a trial of the OX40 agonist ivuxolimab. The chain employs TRBV14 and TRBJ2-1, with TRBD2 identical over 7 bases. CDR3 residues: CASSQDWGGFYNEQFF. CDR3 nucleotides: TGTGCCAGCAGCCAAGATTGGGGGGGGTTCTACAATGAGCAGTTCTTC.